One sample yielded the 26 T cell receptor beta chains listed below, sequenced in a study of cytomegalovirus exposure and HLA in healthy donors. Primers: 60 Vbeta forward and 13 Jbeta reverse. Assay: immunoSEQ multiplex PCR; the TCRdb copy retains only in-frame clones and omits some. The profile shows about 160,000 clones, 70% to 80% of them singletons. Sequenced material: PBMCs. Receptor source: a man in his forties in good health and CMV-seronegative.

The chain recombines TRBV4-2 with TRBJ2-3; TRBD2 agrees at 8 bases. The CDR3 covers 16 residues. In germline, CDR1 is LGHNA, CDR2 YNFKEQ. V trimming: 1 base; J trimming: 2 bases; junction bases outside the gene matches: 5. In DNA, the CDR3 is TGTGCCAGCAGCCAAGTGCTAGCGGGCCCCACAGATACGCAGTATTTT. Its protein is CASSQVLAGPTDTQYF.

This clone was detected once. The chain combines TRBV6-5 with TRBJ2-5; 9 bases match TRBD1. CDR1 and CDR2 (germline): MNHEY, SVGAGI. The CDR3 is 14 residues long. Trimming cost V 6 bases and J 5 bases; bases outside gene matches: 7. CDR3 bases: TGTGCCAGCAGAACTGACAGGGGGGGGGAGACCCAGTACTTC. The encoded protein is CASRTDRGGETQYF.

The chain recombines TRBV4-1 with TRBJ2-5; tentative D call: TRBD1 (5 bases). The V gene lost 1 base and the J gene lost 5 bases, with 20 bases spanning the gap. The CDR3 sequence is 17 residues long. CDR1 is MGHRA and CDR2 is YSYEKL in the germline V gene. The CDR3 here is CASSQAWTPVSIETQYF. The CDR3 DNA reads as TGCGCCAGCAGCCAAGCTTGGACACCGGTTTCCATCGAGACCCAGTACTTC.

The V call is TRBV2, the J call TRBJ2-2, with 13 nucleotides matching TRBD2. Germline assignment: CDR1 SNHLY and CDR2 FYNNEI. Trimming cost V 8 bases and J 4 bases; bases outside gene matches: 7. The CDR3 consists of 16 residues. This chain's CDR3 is CASWGGLAGITGELFF. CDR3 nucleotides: TGTGCCAGCTGGGGGGGACTAGCGGGAATCACCGGGGAGCTGTTTTTT.

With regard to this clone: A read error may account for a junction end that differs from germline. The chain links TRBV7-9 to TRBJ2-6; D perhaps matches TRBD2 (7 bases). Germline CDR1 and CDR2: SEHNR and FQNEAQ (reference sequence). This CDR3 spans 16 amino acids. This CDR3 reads CASTLIGGAGANGLTF. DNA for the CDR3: TGTGCCAGCACCCTAATAGGTGGGGCGGGGGCCAACGGCCTGACTTTC.

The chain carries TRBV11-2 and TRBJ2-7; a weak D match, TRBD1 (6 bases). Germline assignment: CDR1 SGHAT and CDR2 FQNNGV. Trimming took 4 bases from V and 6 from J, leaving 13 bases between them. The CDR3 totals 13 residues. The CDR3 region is CASSYRAQGEQYF. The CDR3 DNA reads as TGTGCCAGCAGCTACAGGGCCCAGGGCGAGCAGTACTTC.

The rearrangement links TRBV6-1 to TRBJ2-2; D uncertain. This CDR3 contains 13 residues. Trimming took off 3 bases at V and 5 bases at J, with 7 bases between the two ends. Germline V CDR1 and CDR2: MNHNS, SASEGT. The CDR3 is CASSEHGTGELFF. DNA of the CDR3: TGTGCCAGCAGTGAGCACGGGACCGGGGAGCTGTTTTTT.

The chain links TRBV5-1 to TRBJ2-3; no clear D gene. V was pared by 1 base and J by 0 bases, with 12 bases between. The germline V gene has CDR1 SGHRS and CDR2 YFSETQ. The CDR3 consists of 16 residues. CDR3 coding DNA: TGCGCCAGCAGCTTGCCCAGCGCCTCTAGCACAGATACGCAGTATTTT. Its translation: CASSLPSASSTDTQYF.

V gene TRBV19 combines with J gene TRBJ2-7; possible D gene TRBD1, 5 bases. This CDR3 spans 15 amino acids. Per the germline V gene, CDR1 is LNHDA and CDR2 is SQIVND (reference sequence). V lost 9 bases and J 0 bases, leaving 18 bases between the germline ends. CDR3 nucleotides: TGTGCCAGCCGACAGAGCTCACTTCACTCCTACGAGCAGTACGTC. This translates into CASRQSSLHSYEQYV.

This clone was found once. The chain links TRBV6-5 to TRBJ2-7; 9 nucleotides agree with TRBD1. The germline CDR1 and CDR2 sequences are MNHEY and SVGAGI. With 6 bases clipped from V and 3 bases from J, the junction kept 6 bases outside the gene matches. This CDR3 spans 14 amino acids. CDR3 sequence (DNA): TGTGCCAGCAGGGCCGGGACAGGGTTCTACGAGCAGTACTTC. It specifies CASRAGTGFYEQYF.

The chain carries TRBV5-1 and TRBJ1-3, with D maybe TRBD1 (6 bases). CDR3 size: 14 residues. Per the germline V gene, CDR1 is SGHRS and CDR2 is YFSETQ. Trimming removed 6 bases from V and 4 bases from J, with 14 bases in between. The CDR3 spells CASTLTGGGNTIYF. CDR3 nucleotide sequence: TGCGCCAGCACCCTGACGGGGGGCGGAAACACCATATATTTT.

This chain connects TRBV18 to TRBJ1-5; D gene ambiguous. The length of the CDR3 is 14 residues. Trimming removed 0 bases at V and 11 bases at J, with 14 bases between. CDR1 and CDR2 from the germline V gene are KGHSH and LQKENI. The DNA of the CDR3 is TGTGCCAGCTCACCACCGGAGGCACCCCTCGCCCAGCATTTT. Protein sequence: CASSPPEAPLAQHF.

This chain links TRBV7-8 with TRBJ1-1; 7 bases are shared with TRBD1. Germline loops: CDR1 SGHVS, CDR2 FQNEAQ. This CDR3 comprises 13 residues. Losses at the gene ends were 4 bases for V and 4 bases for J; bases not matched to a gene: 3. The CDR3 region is CASSSTGITEAFF. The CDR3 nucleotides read TGTGCCAGCAGCTCGACAGGGATCACTGAAGCTTTCTTT.

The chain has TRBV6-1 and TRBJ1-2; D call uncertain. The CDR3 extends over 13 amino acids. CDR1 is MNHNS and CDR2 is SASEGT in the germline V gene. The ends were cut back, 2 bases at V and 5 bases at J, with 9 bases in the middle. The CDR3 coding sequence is TGTGCCAGCAGTGAACGGGAACTATATGGCTACACCTTC. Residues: CASSERELYGYTF.

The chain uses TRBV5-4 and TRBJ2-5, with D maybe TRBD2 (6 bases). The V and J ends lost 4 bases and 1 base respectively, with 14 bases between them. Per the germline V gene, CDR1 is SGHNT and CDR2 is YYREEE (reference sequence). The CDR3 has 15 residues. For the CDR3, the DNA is TGTGCCAGCAGCAACACAGCGGGCGGCCAAGAGACCCAGTACTTC. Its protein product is CASSNTAGGQETQYF. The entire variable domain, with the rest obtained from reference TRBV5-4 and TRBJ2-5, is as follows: ETGVTQSPTHLIKTRGQQVTLRCSSQSGHNTVSWYQQALGQGPQFIFQYYREEENGRGNFPPRFSGLQFPNYSSELNVNALELDDSALYLCASSNTAGGQETQYFGPGTRLLVL.

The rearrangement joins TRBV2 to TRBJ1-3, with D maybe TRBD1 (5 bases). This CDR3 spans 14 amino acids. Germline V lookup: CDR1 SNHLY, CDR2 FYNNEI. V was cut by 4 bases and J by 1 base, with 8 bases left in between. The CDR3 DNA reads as TGTGCCAGCAGTGCGACAGTTTCTGGAAACACCATATATTTT. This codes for CASSATVSGNTIYF.

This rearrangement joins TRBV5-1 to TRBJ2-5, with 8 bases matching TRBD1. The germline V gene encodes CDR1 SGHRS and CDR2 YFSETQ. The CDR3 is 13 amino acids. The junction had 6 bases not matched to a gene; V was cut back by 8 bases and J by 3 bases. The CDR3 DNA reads TGCGCCAGAATACAGGGGGAGGAAGAGACCCAGTACTTC. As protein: CARIQGEEETQYF. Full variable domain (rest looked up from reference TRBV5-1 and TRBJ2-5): KAGVTQTPRYLIKTRGQQVTLSCSPISGHRSVSWYQQTPGQGLQFLFEYFSETQRNKGNFPGRFSGRQFSNSRSEMNVSTLELGDSALYLCARIQGEEETQYFGPGTRLLVL.

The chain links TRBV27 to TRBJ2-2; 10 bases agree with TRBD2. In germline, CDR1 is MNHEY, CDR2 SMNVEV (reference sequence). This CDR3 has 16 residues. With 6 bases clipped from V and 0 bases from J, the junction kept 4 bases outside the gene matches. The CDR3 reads CASRRLAGSNTGELFF. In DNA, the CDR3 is TGTGCCAGCAGGAGACTAGCGGGCTCGAACACCGGGGAGCTGTTTTTT.

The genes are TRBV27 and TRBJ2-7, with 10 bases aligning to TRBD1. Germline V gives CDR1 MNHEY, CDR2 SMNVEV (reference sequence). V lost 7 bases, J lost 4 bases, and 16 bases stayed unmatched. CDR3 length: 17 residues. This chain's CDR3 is CASKVGPHDRGQYEQYF. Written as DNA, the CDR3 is TGTGCCAGCAAAGTAGGGCCCCACGACAGGGGGCAATACGAGCAGTACTTC.

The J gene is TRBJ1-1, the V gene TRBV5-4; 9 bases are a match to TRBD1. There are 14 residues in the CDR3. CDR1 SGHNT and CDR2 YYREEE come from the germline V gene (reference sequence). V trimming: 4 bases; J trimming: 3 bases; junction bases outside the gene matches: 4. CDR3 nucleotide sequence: TGTGCCAGCAGCCAAGACAGGGGGGACACTGAAGCTTTCTTT. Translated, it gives CASSQDRGDTEAFF.

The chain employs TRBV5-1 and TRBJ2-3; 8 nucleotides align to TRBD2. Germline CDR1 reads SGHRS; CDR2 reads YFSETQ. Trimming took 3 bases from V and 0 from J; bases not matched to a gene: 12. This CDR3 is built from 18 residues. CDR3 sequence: CASSSKSASGFSTDTQYF. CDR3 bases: TGCGCCAGCAGCTCGAAATCGGCTAGCGGGTTTAGCACAGATACGCAGTATTTT. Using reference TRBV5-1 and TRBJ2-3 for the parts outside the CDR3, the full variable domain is KAGVTQTPRYLIKTRGQQVTLSCSPISGHRSVSWYQQTPGQGLQFLFEYFSETQRNKGNFPGRFSGRQFSNSRSEMNVSTLELGDSALYLCASSSKSASGFSTDTQYFGPGTRLTVL.

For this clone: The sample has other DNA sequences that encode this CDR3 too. CDR3 residues: CASSLAGVQNTEAFF. CDR3 DNA sequence: TGCGCCAGCAGCTTGGCAGGGGTCCAGAACACTGAAGCTTTCTTT. V gene TRBV5-1 combines with J gene TRBJ1-1; the D gene is possibly TRBD1 (6 bases). The CDR3 is 15 residues long. CDR1 is SGHRS, CDR2 YFSETQ, per germline. The V and J ends lost 0 bases and 1 base respectively, with 10 bases between them.

CDR3 loop: CASSLTEIEAFF. The CDR3 DNA reads as TGTGCCAGCAGCCTTACAGAAATTGAAGCTTTCTTT. The V gene is TRBV11-2, the J gene TRBJ1-1; D gene unclear. With 5 bases removed from V and 7 bases from J, the gap between germline ends came to 11 bases. The CDR3 loop spans 12 amino acids. Per germline, CDR1 SGHAT and CDR2 FQNNGV.

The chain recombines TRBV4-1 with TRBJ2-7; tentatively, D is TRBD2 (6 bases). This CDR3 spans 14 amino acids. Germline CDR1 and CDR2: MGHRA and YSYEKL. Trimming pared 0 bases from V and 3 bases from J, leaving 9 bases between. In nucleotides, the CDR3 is TGCGCCAGCAGCCAAGATTTGCGGGACTACGAGCAGTACGTC. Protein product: CASSQDLRDYEQYV.

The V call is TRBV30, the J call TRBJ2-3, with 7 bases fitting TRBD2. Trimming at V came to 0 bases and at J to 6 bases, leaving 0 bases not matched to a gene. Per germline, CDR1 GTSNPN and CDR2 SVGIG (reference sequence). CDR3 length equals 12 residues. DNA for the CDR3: TGTGCCTGGAGTGTGGGAGGGGATACGCAGTATTTT. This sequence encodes CAWSVGGDTQYF.

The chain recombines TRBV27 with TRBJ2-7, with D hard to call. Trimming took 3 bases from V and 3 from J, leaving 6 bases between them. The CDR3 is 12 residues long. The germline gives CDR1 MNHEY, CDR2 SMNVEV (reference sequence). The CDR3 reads CASSFPGYEQYF. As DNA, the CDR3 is TGTGCCAGCAGTTTCCCGGGCTACGAGCAGTACTTC.